The 20 T cell receptor beta chains presented below share a single source sample, sequenced in a study of blood T cell repertoires in COVID-19. Generated by immunoSEQ multiplex PCR, the TCRdb table keeps only in-frame clones and is missing some. The sample contains roughly 110,000 clones, approximately 90% of which appear only once. What was sequenced was peripheral blood. The receptors stem from a middle-aged man with active or convalescent COVID-19.

The chain carries TRBV6-5 and TRBJ1-1; no firm D call. The V end was cut by 6 bases, the J end by 8 bases, with 10 bases between. This CDR3 has 11 residues. The V gene's germline CDR1 is MNHEY and CDR2 SVGAGI. In DNA form, the CDR3 reads TGTGCCAGCAGCGCAACTGTGGAAGCTTTCTTT. This translates into CASSATVEAFF.

The rearrangement joins TRBV29-1 to TRBJ2-1, with 10 nucleotides matching TRBD2. CDR1 and CDR2 from the germline V gene are SQVTM and ANQGSEA. The CDR3 extends over 16 amino acids. The V gene end was trimmed by 4 bases and the J gene end by 3 bases; junction bases not matched to a gene: 9. In nucleotides, the CDR3 is TGCAGCGTTGTTGGAACTAGCGGGGTTATCTACAATGAGCAGTTCTTC. Encoded protein: CSVVGTSGVIYNEQFF.

The rearrangement joins TRBV11-2 to TRBJ2-2; no reliable D call. Germline loops: CDR1 SGHAT, CDR2 FQNNGV. This CDR3 is built from 16 residues. V gave up 0 bases and J gave up 0 bases, with 8 bases separating them. The chain's CDR3 is CASSLDRVPNTGELFF. For the CDR3, the DNA is TGTGCCAGCAGCTTAGATCGGGTGCCGAACACCGGGGAGCTGTTTTTT.

This chain uses TRBV5-1 with TRBJ2-1; 15 nucleotides align to TRBD2. The CDR3 has 17 amino acids. Germline CDR1 and CDR2: SGHRS and YFSETQ. The V gene end was trimmed by 4 bases and the J gene end by 8 bases; junction bases not matched to a gene: 10. This CDR3 is CASSTTGLAGGRYEQFF. The CDR3 region has the DNA TGCGCCAGCAGCACAACGGGACTAGCGGGAGGTCGCTATGAGCAGTTCTTC.

This chain uses TRBV9 with TRBJ1-1; no firm D call. Germline CDR1 reads SGDLS; CDR2 reads YYNGEE. Trimming cost V 4 bases and J 1 base, with 8 bases left between them. The CDR3 spans 13 residues. The CDR3 region is CASSLRGNTEAFF. The CDR3 region has the DNA TGTGCCAGCAGCCTTCGGGGGAACACTGAAGCTTTCTTT.

This clone was counted once. CDR3 region: CASRSPGTVSGYTF. CDR3 sequence (DNA): TGTGCCAGCAGATCACCCGGGACAGTTTCTGGCTACACCTTC. V gene TRBV7-9 combines with J gene TRBJ1-2; 7 bases are a match to TRBD1. The CDR3 contains 14 residues. Looked up from germline, CDR1 is SEHNR and CDR2 is FQNEAQ (reference sequence). V shed 6 bases, J shed 7 bases, and the junction held 11 bases outside the gene matches.

The chain combines TRBV24-1 with TRBJ2-3; 11 bases align to TRBD1. The germline V gene encodes CDR1 KGHDR and CDR2 SFDVKD. With 2 bases clipped from V and 5 bases from J, the junction kept 5 bases outside the gene matches. The CDR3 is 16 residues long. CDR3 sequence reads: CATSDWTGGSGDTQYF. The DNA for the CDR3 is TGTGCCACCAGTGATTGGACAGGGGGCTCTGGAGATACGCAGTATTTT.

The V call is TRBV10-2, the J call TRBJ1-2; 8 bases agree with TRBD1. The CDR3 is made up of 14 amino acids. The trim removed 4 bases at V and 9 bases at J, leaving 10 bases unmatched. Germline V gene lookup returns CDR1 WSHSY and CDR2 SAAADI. Written as DNA, the CDR3 is TGCGCCAGCAGTGGAAATGACAGGGGAGCCAGCTACACCTTC. It yields the protein CASSGNDRGASYTF.

Concerning this clone itself: Other nucleotide sequences from this sample produce the same CDR3. The chain couples TRBV9 to TRBJ2-3; weak D call: TRBD2 (6 bases). This CDR3 contains 15 residues. Germline CDR1 SGDLS, CDR2 YYNGEE. Trimming cost V 2 bases and J 6 bases, with 16 bases left between them. The CDR3 bases are TGTGCCAGCAGCGTGGGCGCGGGGTTAGTGGATACGCAGTATTTT. It translates to CASSVGAGLVDTQYF.

The chain is built from TRBV9 and TRBJ2-7; 8 positions match TRBD1. CDR3 length equals 15 residues. J lost 3 bases, V lost 4 bases, and 9 bases had no gene match. From germline, CDR1 is SGDLS and CDR2 YYNGEE. CDR3 DNA: TGTGCCAGCAGCCATAGATTTGACAGGGGCTACGAGCAGTACTTC. It codes for CASSHRFDRGYEQYF.

V gene TRBV21-1 combines with J gene TRBJ2-3; the D call of TRBD2 is as the table states it, not checked on the DNA. TRBV21-1 is shown as a pseudogene. The CDR3 sequence is 16 residues long. The CDR3 region has the DNA TGTGCCAGCAGCAGGGGGGGCGGGAGTAGCACAGATACGCAGTATTTT. Translation gives CASSRGGGSSTDTQYF.

The chain is built from TRBV18 and TRBJ2-2, with D perhaps matching TRBD1 (6 bases). CDR3 length equals 17 residues. Trimming pared 3 bases from V and 1 base from J, leaving 15 bases between. Looked up from germline, CDR1 is KGHSH and CDR2 is LQKENI. The DNA of the CDR3 is TGTGCCAGCTCACCCATCCGGGACATGGAGAACACCGGGGAGCTGTTTTTT. Translation: CASSPIRDMENTGELFF.

This clone has a handful of counts. This chain links TRBV6-5 with TRBJ2-7; D possibly corresponds to TRBD1 (6 bases). V lost 4 bases and J 6 bases, leaving 19 bases between the germline ends. The CDR3 covers 15 residues. Looked up from germline, CDR1 is MNHEY and CDR2 is SVGAGI. The CDR3 region has the DNA TGTGCCAGCAGTTTCCTGGGACAAGGTCTGACCGAGCAGTACTTC. Translated, it gives CASSFLGQGLTEQYF.

This chain connects TRBV5-5 to TRBJ2-3; no clear D gene. The V and J ends lost 0 bases and 0 bases respectively, with 8 bases between them. Germline CDR1 and CDR2: SGHKS and YYEKEE (reference sequence). The CDR3 covers 15 residues. CDR3 in DNA: TGTGCCAGCAGCTTGGATGCAGGAAGCACAGATACGCAGTATTTT. It translates to CASSLDAGSTDTQYF.

The J gene is TRBJ2-7, the V gene TRBV28; D remains unclear. Trimming took off 6 bases at V and 0 bases at J, with 12 bases between the two ends. Germline CDR1 and CDR2: MDHEN and SYDVKM. The CDR3 is 14 residues long. CDR3 amino acids: CASSFSTTSYEQYF. CDR3 coding DNA: TGTGCCAGCAGCTTCTCCACAACCTCCTACGAGCAGTACTTC.

This rearrangement joins TRBV20-1 to TRBJ2-7, with a tentative D call TRBD2 (6 bases). Germline CDR1 is DFQATT and CDR2 is SNEGSKA (reference sequence). Trimming shortened V by 4 bases and J by 6 bases, and 10 bases separated the two germline ends. The CDR3 covers 11 residues. The CDR3 nucleotides read TGCAGTGCTAAGCGGGTAAGCGAGCAGTACTTC. This codes for CSAKRVSEQYF.

This clone was found once. The junction and the germline gene differ at one end; a read error may be behind it. DNA of the CDR3: TGTGCCATCAGTGAGGGACAGCCCCTCGCCTTC. It codes for CAISEGQPLAF. V gene TRBV10-3 combines with J gene TRBJ1-2, with a weak D call TRBD1 (6 bases). The CDR3 totals 11 residues. CDR1 is ENHRY, CDR2 SYGVKD, per germline.

The chain recombines TRBV4-3 with TRBJ1-1; 7 bases match TRBD1. CDR1 is LGHNA, CDR2 YSLEER, per germline. The CDR3 totals 14 residues. V dropped 0 bases and J dropped 10; count of bases not matched to a gene: 8. This CDR3 is CASSQDRGQGLAFF. The DNA for the CDR3 is TGCGCCAGCAGCCAAGATAGGGGGCAGGGCTTAGCTTTCTTT.

In nucleotides, the CDR3 is TGTGCCTGGAGCACAGGGTTCTATGGCTACACCTTC. Translated: CAWSTGFYGYTF. V gene TRBV30 combines with J gene TRBJ1-2; TRBD1 might be the D (6 bases). Germline-derived CDR1 and CDR2 are GTSNPN and SVGIG (reference sequence). This CDR3 is built from 12 residues. Trimming cost V 3 bases and J 4 bases, with 9 bases left between them.

The gene calls are TRBV7-8 and TRBJ1-1, with 8 nucleotides matching TRBD1. V trimming: 5 bases; J trimming: 1 base; junction bases outside the gene matches: 3. The germline V gene has CDR1 SGHVS and CDR2 FQNEAQ. The CDR3 consists of 14 residues. CDR3 region: CASSAGGRNTEAFF. The CDR3 bases are TGTGCCAGCAGCGCAGGGGGCCGGAACACTGAAGCTTTCTTT.